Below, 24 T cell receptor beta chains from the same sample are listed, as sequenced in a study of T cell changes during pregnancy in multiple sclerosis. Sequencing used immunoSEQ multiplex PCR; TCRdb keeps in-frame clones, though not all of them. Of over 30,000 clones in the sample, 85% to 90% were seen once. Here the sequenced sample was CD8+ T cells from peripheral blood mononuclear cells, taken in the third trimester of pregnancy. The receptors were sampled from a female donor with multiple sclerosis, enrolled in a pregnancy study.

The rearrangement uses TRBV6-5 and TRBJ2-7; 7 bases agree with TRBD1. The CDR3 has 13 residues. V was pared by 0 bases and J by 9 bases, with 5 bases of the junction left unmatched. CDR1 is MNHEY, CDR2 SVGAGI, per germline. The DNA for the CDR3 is TGTGCCAGCAGTTACTCGGAACAGGGGCCGCAGTACTTC. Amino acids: CASSYSEQGPQYF.

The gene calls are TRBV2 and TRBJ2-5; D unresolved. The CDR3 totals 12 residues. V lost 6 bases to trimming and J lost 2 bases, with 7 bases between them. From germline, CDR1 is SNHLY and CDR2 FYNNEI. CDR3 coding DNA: TGTGCCAGCAGGGCTAGACAAGAGACCCAGTACTTC. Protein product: CASRARQETQYF. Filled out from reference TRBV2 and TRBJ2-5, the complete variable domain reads EPEVTQTPSHQVTQMGQEVILRCVPISNHLYFYWYRQILGQKVEFLVSFYNNEISEKSEIFDDQFSVERPDGSNFTLKIRSTKLEDSAMYFCASRARQETQYFGPGTRLLVL.

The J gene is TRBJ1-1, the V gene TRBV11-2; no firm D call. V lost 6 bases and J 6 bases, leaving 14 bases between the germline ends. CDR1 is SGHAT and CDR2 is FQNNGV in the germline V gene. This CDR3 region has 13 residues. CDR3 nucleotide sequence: TGTGCCAGCAGAGACTTGGGGAGAGCTGAAGCTTTCTTT. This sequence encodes CASRDLGRAEAFF.

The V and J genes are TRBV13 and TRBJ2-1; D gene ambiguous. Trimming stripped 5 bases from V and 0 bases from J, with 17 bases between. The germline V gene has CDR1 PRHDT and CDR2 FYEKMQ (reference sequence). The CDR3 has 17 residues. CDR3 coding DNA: TGTGCCAGCAGCCCCTCCCTAGAATTAGGCTCCTACAATGAGCAGTTCTTC. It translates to CASSPSLELGSYNEQFF.

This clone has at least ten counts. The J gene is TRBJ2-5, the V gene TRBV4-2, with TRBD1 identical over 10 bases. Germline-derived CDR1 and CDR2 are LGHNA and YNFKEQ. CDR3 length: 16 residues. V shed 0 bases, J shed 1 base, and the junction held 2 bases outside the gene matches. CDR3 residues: CASSQEGQGTQETQYF. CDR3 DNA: TGTGCCAGCAGCCAAGAGGGACAGGGGACCCAAGAGACCCAGTACTTC.

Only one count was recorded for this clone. The CDR3 loop reads CASSIWEEGTDTQYF. The CDR3 bases are TGTGCCAGTAGTATCTGGGAGGAGGGAACAGATACGCAGTATTTT. The gene calls are TRBV19 and TRBJ2-3; maybe TRBD2 (6 bases). Trimming removed 3 bases from V and 3 bases from J, with 13 bases in between. The CDR3 totals 15 residues. The germline V gene encodes CDR1 LNHDA and CDR2 SQIVND (reference sequence).

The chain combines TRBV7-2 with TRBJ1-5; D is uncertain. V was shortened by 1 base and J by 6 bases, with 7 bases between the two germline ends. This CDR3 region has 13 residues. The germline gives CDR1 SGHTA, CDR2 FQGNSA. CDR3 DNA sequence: TGTGCCAGCAGCTTAGGGTCGGGTCAGCCCCAGCATTTT. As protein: CASSLGSGQPQHF. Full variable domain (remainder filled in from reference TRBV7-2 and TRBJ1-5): GAGVSQSPSNKVTEKGKDVELRCDPISGHTALYWYRQSLGQGLEFLIYFQGNSAPDKSGLPSDRFSAERTGGSVSTLTIQRTQQEDSAVYLCASSLGSGQPQHFGDGTRLSIL.

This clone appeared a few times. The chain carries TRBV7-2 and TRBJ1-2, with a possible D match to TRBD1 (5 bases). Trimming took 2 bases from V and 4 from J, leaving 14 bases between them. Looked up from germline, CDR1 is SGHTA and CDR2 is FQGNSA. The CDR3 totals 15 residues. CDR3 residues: CASSLRPPGGYGYTF. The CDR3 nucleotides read TGTGCCAGCAGCTTAAGGCCACCGGGGGGCTATGGCTACACCTTC.

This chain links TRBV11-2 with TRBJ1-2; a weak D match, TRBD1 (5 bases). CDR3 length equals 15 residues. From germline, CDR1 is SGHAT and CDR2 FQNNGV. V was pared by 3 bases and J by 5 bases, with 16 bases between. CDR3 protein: CASSFEQSGEYGYTF. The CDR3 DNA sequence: TGTGCCAGCAGCTTTGAACAATCGGGGGAATATGGCTACACCTTC.

The DNA of the CDR3 is TGTGCCAGCAGCTCCGGACTAGCGGGCTTTACTTCACTCTACGAGCAGTACTTC. Translation gives CASSSGLAGFTSLYEQYF. The chain has TRBV11-1 and TRBJ2-7; 11 bases line up with TRBD2. Germline CDR1 is SGHAT and CDR2 is FQDESV (reference sequence). The V and J ends lost 4 bases and 3 bases, in that order; junction bases with no gene match: 14. This CDR3 has 18 residues.

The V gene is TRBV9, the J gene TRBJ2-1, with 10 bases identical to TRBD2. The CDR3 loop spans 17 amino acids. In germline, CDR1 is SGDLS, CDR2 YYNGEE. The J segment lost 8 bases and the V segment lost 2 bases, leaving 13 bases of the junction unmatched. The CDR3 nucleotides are TGTGCCAGCAGCGTGGAAAGCGGGGGGGCCGGTTGGTATGAGCAGTTCTTC. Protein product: CASSVESGGAGWYEQFF.

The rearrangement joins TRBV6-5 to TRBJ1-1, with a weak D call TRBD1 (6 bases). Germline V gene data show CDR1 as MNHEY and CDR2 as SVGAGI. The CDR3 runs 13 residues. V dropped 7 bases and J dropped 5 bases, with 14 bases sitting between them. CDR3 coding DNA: TGTGCCAGCACCGACAAGGGGGGGACTGAAGCTTTCTTT. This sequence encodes CASTDKGGTEAFF.

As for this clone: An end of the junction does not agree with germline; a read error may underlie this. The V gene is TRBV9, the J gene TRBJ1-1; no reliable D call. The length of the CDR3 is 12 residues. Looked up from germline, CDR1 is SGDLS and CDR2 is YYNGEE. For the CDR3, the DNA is TGTGCCAGCAGCGAGACCAACAGTGAAGCTTTCTTT. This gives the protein CASSETNSEAFF.

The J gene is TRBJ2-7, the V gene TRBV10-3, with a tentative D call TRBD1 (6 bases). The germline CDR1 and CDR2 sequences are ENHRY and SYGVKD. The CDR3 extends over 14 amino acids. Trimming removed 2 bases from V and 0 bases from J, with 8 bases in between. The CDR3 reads CAISETGSSYEQYF. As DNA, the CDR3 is TGTGCCATCAGTGAGACAGGGAGCTCCTACGAGCAGTACTTC.

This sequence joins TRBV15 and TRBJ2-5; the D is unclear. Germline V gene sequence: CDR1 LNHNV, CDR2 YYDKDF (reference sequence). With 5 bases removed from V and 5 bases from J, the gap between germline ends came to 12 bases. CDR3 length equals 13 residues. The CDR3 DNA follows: TGTGCCACCAGCGAAACCCTACCGGAGACCCAGTACTTC. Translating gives CATSETLPETQYF. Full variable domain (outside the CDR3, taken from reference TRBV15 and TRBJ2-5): DAMVIQNPRYQVTQFGKPVTLSCSQTLNHNVMYWYQQKSSQAPKLLFHYYDKDFNNEADTPDNFQSRRPNTSFCFLDIRSPGLGDTAMYLCATSETLPETQYFGPGTRLLVL.

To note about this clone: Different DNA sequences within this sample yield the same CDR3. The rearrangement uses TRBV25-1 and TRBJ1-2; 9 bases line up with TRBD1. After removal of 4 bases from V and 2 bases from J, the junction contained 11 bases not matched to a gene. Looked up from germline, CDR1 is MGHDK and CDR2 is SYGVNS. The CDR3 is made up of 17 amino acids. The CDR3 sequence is CASSGVGTGRVNYGYTF. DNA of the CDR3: TGTGCCAGCAGTGGTGTCGGGACAGGGAGGGTCAACTATGGCTACACCTTC.

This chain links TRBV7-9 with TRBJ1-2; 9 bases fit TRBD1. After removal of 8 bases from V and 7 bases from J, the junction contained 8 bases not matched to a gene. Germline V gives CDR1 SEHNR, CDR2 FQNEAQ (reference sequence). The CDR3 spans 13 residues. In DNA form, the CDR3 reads TGTGCCAGCGTAGGGACAGGGACTTTTGGCTACACCTTC. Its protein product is CASVGTGTFGYTF.

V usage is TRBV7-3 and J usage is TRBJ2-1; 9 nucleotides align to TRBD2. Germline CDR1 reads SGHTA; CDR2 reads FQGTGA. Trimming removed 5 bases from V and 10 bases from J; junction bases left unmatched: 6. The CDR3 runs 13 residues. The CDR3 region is CASSVGLANEQFF. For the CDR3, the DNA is TGTGCCAGCAGCGTGGGACTAGCAAACGAGCAGTTCTTC.

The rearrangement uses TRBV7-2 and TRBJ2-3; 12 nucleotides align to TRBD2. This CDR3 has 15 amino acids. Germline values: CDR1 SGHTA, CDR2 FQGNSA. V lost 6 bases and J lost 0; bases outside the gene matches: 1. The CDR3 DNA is TGTGCCAGCAGTCTAGCGGGGGGGAGCACAGATACGCAGTATTTT. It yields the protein CASSLAGGSTDTQYF.

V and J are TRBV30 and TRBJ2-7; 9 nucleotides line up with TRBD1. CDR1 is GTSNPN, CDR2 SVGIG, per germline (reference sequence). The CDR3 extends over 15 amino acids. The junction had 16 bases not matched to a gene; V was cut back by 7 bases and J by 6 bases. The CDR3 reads CAYEPGQGPLIEQYF. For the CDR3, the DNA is TGTGCCTACGAGCCAGGACAGGGGCCCCTTATCGAGCAGTACTTC.

The CDR3 spells CASSLWAETGYGYTF. The CDR3 nucleotides read TGTGCCAGCAGCTTATGGGCCGAGACAGGGTATGGCTACACCTTC. The V call is TRBV13, the J call TRBJ1-2, with 7 bases fitting TRBD1. CDR1 and CDR2 from the germline V gene are PRHDT and FYEKMQ (reference sequence). This CDR3 is built from 15 residues. J was trimmed by 5 bases and V by 2 bases; bases with no gene match: 8.

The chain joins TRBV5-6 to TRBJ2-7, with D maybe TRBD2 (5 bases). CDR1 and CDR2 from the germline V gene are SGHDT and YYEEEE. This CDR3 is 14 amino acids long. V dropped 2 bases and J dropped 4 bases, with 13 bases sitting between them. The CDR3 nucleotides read TGTGCCAGCAGCTTTGGAGGTTCTTTGTACGAGCAGTACTTC. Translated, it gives CASSFGGSLYEQYF.

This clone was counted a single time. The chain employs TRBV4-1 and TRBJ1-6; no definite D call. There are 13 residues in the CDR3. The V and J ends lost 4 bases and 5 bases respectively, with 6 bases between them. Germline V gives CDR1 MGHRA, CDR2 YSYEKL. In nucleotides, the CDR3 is TGCGCCAGCAGCCGGCCAAATAATTCACCCCTCCACTTT. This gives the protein CASSRPNNSPLHF.

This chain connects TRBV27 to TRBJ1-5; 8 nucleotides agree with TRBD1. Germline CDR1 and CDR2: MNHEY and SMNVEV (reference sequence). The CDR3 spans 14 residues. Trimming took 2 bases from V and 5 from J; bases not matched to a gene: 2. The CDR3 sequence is CASSLDRGDQPQHF. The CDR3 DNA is TGTGCCAGCAGTTTAGACAGGGGCGATCAGCCCCAGCATTTT.